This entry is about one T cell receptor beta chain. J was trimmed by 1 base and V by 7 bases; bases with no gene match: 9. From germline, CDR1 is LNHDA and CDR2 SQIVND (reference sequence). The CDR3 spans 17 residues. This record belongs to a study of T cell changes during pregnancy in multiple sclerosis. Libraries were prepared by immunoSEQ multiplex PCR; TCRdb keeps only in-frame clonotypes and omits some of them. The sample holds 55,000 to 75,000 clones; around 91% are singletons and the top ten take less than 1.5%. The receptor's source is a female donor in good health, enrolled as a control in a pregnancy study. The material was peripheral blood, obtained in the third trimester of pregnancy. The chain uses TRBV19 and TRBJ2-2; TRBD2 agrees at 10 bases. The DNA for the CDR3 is TGTGCCAGTAAGGATACTCCTAGCGGGGGGAACACCGGGGAGCTGTTTTTT. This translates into CASKDTPSGGNTGELFF.